These 2 T cell receptor beta chains share one sample of origin, sequenced in a study. TCRdb redid the calling of the 5' RACE reads with MiXCR, one entry per CDR3 protein. The table records approximately 60,000 distinct CDR3 sequences, more than 25% of them present only once. The specimen sequenced was tumor-infiltrating memory CD4+ T cells sorted from the breast tumor. Sample subset: memory CD4+ T cells, CD4+CD45RO+CD25-. The source is a female donor with breast cancer.

The rearrangement uses TRBV5-1 and TRBJ1-1; 8 positions agree with TRBD1. From germline, CDR1 is SGHRS and CDR2 YFSETQ. After removal of 6 bases from V and 4 bases from J, the junction contained 8 bases not matched to a gene. The CDR3 is made up of 14 amino acids. The CDR3 is CASTLDRVGTEAFF. In DNA form, the CDR3 reads TGCGCCAGCACTTTGGACAGGGTCGGCACTGAAGCTTTCTTT.

The chain employs TRBV12-3 or TRBV12-4 and TRBJ2-3; D is unclear. The V gene lost 6 bases and the J gene lost 4 bases, with 8 bases spanning the gap. This CDR3 is built from 12 residues. As DNA, the CDR3 is TGTGCCAGCAGGGGCCTGGCAGATACGCAGTATTTT. Protein sequence: CASRGLADTQYF.